One sample yielded the 29 T cell receptor beta chains listed below, sequenced in a study of type 1 regulatory T cells. Broader study findings: Tr1 cells had a more restricted TCR repertoire than non-Tr1 cells.

No cognate antigen is known for these TCRs. Each CDR3 protein gets one entry after TCRdb re-called the reads with MiXCR. The sample consists of tens of thousands of distinct CDR3 sequences, around 21% of them appearing once. Sequencing was performed on cultured type 1 regulatory T (Tr1) cells, either the whole culture or a sorted fraction (not recorded which). All receptors come from a human donor in good health.

This clonotype was detected only a few times. This chain uses TRBV5-1 with TRBJ1-1, with a tentative D call TRBD1 (5 bases). Germline-derived CDR1 and CDR2 are SGHRS and YFSETQ. The length of the CDR3 is 16 residues. Trimming shortened V by 4 bases and J by 1 base, and 17 bases separated the two germline ends. DNA for the CDR3: TGCGCCAGCAGCGGGGCCCTGGCGTGGCGGAACACTGAAGCTTTCTTT. Its translation is CASSGALAWRNTEAFF.

V gene TRBV2 combines with J gene TRBJ2-1, with D unclear. Germline V gene sequence: CDR1 SNHLY, CDR2 FYNNEI. With 2 bases removed from V and 10 bases from J, the gap between germline ends came to 12 bases. This CDR3 has 13 amino acids. CDR3 amino acids: CASSELTPWEQFF. The CDR3, as DNA: TGTGCCAGCAGTGAACTGACTCCATGGGAGCAGTTCTTC.

The chain couples TRBV24-1 to TRBJ1-2; possibly TRBD1 for D (5 bases). Per the germline V gene, CDR1 is KGHDR and CDR2 is SFDVKD. The CDR3 has 14 amino acids. Trimming pared 3 bases from V and 4 bases from J, leaving 11 bases between. The CDR3 region is CATSDRQGTYGYTF. The DNA for the CDR3 is TGTGCCACCAGTGATCGGCAGGGTACCTATGGCTACACCTTC.

This clonotype was found a few times. The genes are TRBV11-2 and TRBJ1-2; D might be TRBD1 (6 bases). The germline V gene encodes CDR1 SGHAT and CDR2 FQNNGV. This CDR3 comprises 13 residues. V was clipped by 5 bases and J by 3 bases, with 10 bases between them. The CDR3 DNA sequence: TGTGCCAGCAGCCCAGGACAGTACTATGGCTACACCTTC. Translation gives CASSPGQYYGYTF.

In this sample, this clonotype turned up many times. The CDR3 reads CATWVGPQYF. DNA for the CDR3: TGCGCCACCTGGGTAGGGCCCCAGTACTTC. This chain links TRBV5-1 with TRBJ2-5; D not certain. The CDR3 loop spans 10 amino acids. The V gene's germline CDR1 is SGHRS and CDR2 YFSETQ. V was clipped by 9 bases and J by 9 bases, with 12 bases between them.

The CDR3 DNA reads as TGCGCCAGCAGCGGGACTAGCGGAGACACCGGGGAGCTGTTTTTT. It yields the protein CASSGTSGDTGELFF. The genes are TRBV5-1 and TRBJ2-2; 11 positions match TRBD2. The germline CDR1 and CDR2 sequences are SGHRS and YFSETQ. The CDR3 is made up of 15 amino acids. V lost 4 bases to trimming and J lost 3 bases; unmatched junction nucleotides: 2. The complete variable domain, with remaining parts taken from reference TRBV5-1 and TRBJ2-2, reads KAGVTQTPRYLIKTRGQQVTLSCSPISGHRSVSWYQQTPGQGLQFLFEYFSETQRNKGNFPGRFSGRQFSNSRSEMNVSTLELGDSALYLCASSGTSGDTGELFFGEGSRLTVL.

The CDR3 sequence: CASRSGPYEQYF. CDR3 DNA sequence: TGTGCCAGCAGGAGCGGGCCATACGAGCAGTACTTC. V gene TRBV12-3 or TRBV12-4 combines with J gene TRBJ2-7; weak D call: TRBD2 (6 bases). Trimming removed 6 bases from V and 4 bases from J, with 10 bases in between. The CDR3 runs 12 residues.

The chain couples TRBV7-2 to TRBJ1-5; D not resolved. CDR3 length equals 13 residues. Per the germline V gene, CDR1 is SGHTA and CDR2 is FQGNSA. The V end lost 3 bases, the J end lost 6 bases, and 9 bases lay between the germline ends. DNA for the CDR3: TGTGCCAGCAGCTTGTACTTTGGTCAGCCCCAGCATTTT. The encoded protein is CASSLYFGQPQHF. The full variable domain, with the rest looked up from reference TRBV7-2 and TRBJ1-5, is GAGVSQSPSNKVTEKGKDVELRCDPISGHTALYWYRQSLGQGLEFLIYFQGNSAPDKSGLPSDRFSAERTGGSVSTLTIQRTQQEDSAVYLCASSLYFGQPQHFGDGTRLSIL.

This clonotype was recorded a few times. V and J are TRBV20-1 and TRBJ2-2; D gene uncertain. Germline V CDR1 and CDR2: DFQATT, SNEGSKA (reference sequence). The CDR3 length is 16 residues. Trimming left V 1 base short and J 2 bases short, with 14 bases between. CDR3 bases: TGCAGTGCTAGAGGCCGTGAGAGGAGTAACACCGGGGAGCTGTTTTTT. It is translated as CSARGRERSNTGELFF.

This clonotype was found a few times. The J gene is TRBJ2-1, the V gene TRBV20-1, with 7 bases fitting TRBD1. The V gene end was trimmed by 6 bases and the J gene end by 15 bases; junction bases not matched to a gene: 20. The CDR3 consists of 14 residues. Germline V lookup: CDR1 DFQATT, CDR2 SNEGSKA (reference sequence). CDR3 region: CSAGDGQVWFGPFF. DNA for the CDR3: TGCAGTGCGGGGGACGGACAGGTATGGTTTGGGCCGTTCTTC.

This clonotype was detected ten times or more. The gene calls are TRBV2 and TRBJ1-5; TRBD1 might be the D (5 bases). Trimming pared 6 bases from V and 5 bases from J, leaving 11 bases between. The CDR3 spans 13 residues. The V gene's germline CDR1 is SNHLY and CDR2 FYNNEI. CDR3 residues: CASRLGDHQPQHF. CDR3 bases: TGTGCCAGCAGGCTCGGGGACCATCAGCCCCAGCATTTT.

This clonotype was observed a few times. This chain links TRBV27 with TRBJ2-5, with a weak D call TRBD2 (5 bases). The CDR3 is made up of 13 amino acids. The V gene lost 8 bases and the J gene lost 0 bases, with 10 bases spanning the gap. Germline-derived CDR1 and CDR2 are MNHEY and SMNVEV (reference sequence). DNA for the CDR3: TGTGCCAGCTTTCGGGAAAACCAAGAGACCCAGTACTTC. This translates into CASFRENQETQYF.

This clonotype came up once. The junction and the germline gene differ at one end; a read error may be behind it. V gene TRBV2 combines with J gene TRBJ2-7; D remains ambiguous. CDR3 size: 13 residues. Germline V gives CDR1 SNHLY, CDR2 FYNNEI. The chain's CDR3 is CVSTEGVSGEQYF. CDR3 nucleotide sequence: TGTGTCAGCACCGAAGGTGTATCGGGCGAGCAGTACTTC.

Only a few counts were recorded for this clonotype. This sequence joins TRBV4-2 and TRBJ2-4, with TRBD1 identical over 8 bases. CDR1 and CDR2 from the germline V gene are LGHNA and YNFKEQ. V dropped 0 bases and J dropped 7; count of bases not matched to a gene: 8. CDR3 length equals 16 residues. CDR3 DNA: TGTGCCAGCAGCCAAGATGGAGGTACAGGGGGGAACATTCAGTACTTC. This codes for CASSQDGGTGGNIQYF.

This chain connects TRBV29-1 to TRBJ2-7; no clear D gene. Deletions cut 4 bases from V and 4 bases from J, with 11 bases between. The CDR3 covers 12 residues. Germline CDR1 and CDR2: SQVTM and ANQGSEA. The CDR3 loop reads CSVVGSKYEQYF. The CDR3 DNA sequence: TGCAGCGTTGTTGGCAGTAAATACGAGCAGTACTTC.

The chain carries TRBV6-5 and TRBJ2-3; perhaps TRBD2 as D (5 bases). CDR3 length equals 13 residues. Trimming left V 10 bases short and J 2 bases short, with 13 bases between. In germline, CDR1 is MNHEY, CDR2 SVGAGI. In DNA form, the CDR3 reads TGTGCCACAGGAGGCAGTAACACAGATACGCAGTATTTT. Translated, it gives CATGGSNTDTQYF.

The chain links TRBV12-3 or TRBV12-4 to TRBJ2-2; TRBD2 aligns across 8 bases. V was clipped by 10 bases and J by 6 bases; unmatched bases: 22. CDR3 size: 18 residues. The CDR3 sequence: CANPCPRTSGGGAGELFF. The CDR3 DNA reads as TGTGCCAACCCCTGTCCTCGTACTAGCGGAGGAGGGGCCGGGGAGCTGTTTTTT.

The gene calls are TRBV9 and TRBJ1-1; D is perhaps TRBD1 (5 bases). Looked up from germline, CDR1 is SGDLS and CDR2 is YYNGEE. The germline V and J ends were trimmed by 0 bases and 3 bases, with 9 bases remaining between them. The CDR3 has 14 amino acids. CDR3 in amino acids: CASSVDQGYTEAFF. The DNA for the CDR3 is TGTGCCAGCAGCGTAGATCAGGGATACACTGAAGCTTTCTTT.

This clonotype appeared once. The chain has TRBV29-1 and TRBJ2-1; 9 bases match TRBD1. The CDR3 is 16 amino acids. The junction had 12 bases not matched to a gene; V was cut back by 3 bases and J by 6 bases. The germline V gene has CDR1 SQVTM and CDR2 ANQGSEA. The CDR3 reads CSVDVGQGIFANEQFF. Here the CDR3 DNA reads TGCAGCGTTGATGTAGGACAGGGGATTTTTGCCAATGAGCAGTTCTTC.

This clonotype occurred many times. The rearrangement uses TRBV6-5 and TRBJ1-2; 8 bases match TRBD1. Germline CDR1 MNHEY, CDR2 SVGAGI. This CDR3 comprises 14 residues. The V and J ends lost 4 bases and 6 bases, in that order; junction bases with no gene match: 7. The CDR3 protein is CASSSGTGINGYTF. DNA of the CDR3: TGTGCCAGCAGTTCGGGGACAGGTATCAATGGCTACACCTTC.

The chain is built from TRBV5-5 and TRBJ1-2; D is uncertain. Trimming left V 2 bases short and J 0 bases short, with 8 bases between. Germline values: CDR1 SGHKS, CDR2 YYEKEE (reference sequence). This CDR3 is built from 14 residues. CDR3 bases: TGTGCCAGCAGCTTCGGCCAGACTAACTATGGCTACACCTTC. This translates into CASSFGQTNYGYTF.

This clonotype has a handful of counts. The rearrangement uses TRBV5-6 and TRBJ1-4; 9 bases agree with TRBD1. Trimming removed 4 bases from V and 8 bases from J; junction bases left unmatched: 6. In germline, CDR1 is SGHDT, CDR2 YYEEEE. This CDR3 contains 14 residues. The CDR3 bases are TGTGCCAGCAGCCAGACAGGGGGGATCGAAAAACTGTTTTTT. It yields the protein CASSQTGGIEKLFF.

The rearrangement uses TRBV20-1 and TRBJ2-3; TRBD2 matches 7 bases. V was pared by 1 base and J by 3 bases, with 7 bases of the junction left unmatched. Germline CDR1 and CDR2: DFQATT and SNEGSKA (reference sequence). The CDR3 runs to 15 residues. The CDR3 coding sequence is TGCAGTGCTAGAGTTGCGGGAGCAGGTACAGATACGCAGTATTTT. This encodes CSARVAGAGTDTQYF.

This clonotype has a handful of counts. The chain employs TRBV20-1 and TRBJ2-1, with TRBD2 identical over 7 bases. The CDR3 totals 15 residues. Losses at the gene ends were 0 bases for V and 1 base for J; bases not matched to a gene: 3. The germline V gene has CDR1 DFQATT and CDR2 SNEGSKA (reference sequence). CDR3 residues: CSARDGGSSYNEQFF. CDR3 DNA sequence: TGCAGTGCTAGAGATGGCGGGAGTTCCTACAATGAGCAGTTCTTC.

This chain joins TRBV5-1 and TRBJ2-1, with 10 bases that match TRBD2. V was clipped by 1 base and J by 9 bases; unmatched bases: 10. CDR1 SGHRS and CDR2 YFSETQ come from the germline V gene. The CDR3 is 16 amino acids. CDR3 DNA: TGCGCCAGCAGCTTGCTATCTCTAGCGGGAGTAAGTGAGCAGTTCTTC. It codes for CASSLLSLAGVSEQFF.

This rearrangement joins TRBV5-1 to TRBJ2-1; D is uncertain. The germline V gene has CDR1 SGHRS and CDR2 YFSETQ. The CDR3 has 14 residues. V lost 0 bases and J lost 9, with 13 bases in between. CDR3 residues: CASSLASQPPEQFF. The DNA for the CDR3 is TGCGCCAGCAGCTTGGCCTCCCAGCCCCCTGAGCAGTTCTTC. The whole variable domain, filled in from reference TRBV5-1 and TRBJ2-1, reads KAGVTQTPRYLIKTRGQQVTLSCSPISGHRSVSWYQQTPGQGLQFLFEYFSETQRNKGNFPGRFSGRQFSNSRSEMNVSTLELGDSALYLCASSLASQPPEQFFGPGTRLTVL.

V gene TRBV2 combines with J gene TRBJ2-1; TRBD2 agrees at 7 bases. The CDR3 is made up of 16 amino acids. V trimming: 3 bases; J trimming: 5 bases; junction bases outside the gene matches: 10. The germline V gene has CDR1 SNHLY and CDR2 FYNNEI. CDR3 loop: CASSDRLAENHNEQFF. CDR3 nucleotides: TGTGCCAGCAGTGACCGCCTAGCGGAAAATCACAATGAGCAGTTCTTC.

Many counts were recorded for this clonotype. J is TRBJ2-3 and V is TRBV3-1; possibly TRBD2 for D (6 bases). CDR1 LGHDT and CDR2 YNNKEL come from the germline V gene (reference sequence). The CDR3 length is 17 residues. The V gene lost 3 bases and the J gene lost 1 base, with 17 bases spanning the gap. The CDR3 here is CASSQLMGLLGTDTQYF. CDR3 nucleotides: TGTGCCAGCAGCCAGCTAATGGGACTTCTAGGCACAGATACGCAGTATTTT.

Only a few counts were recorded for this clonotype. The chain has TRBV12-3 or TRBV12-4 and TRBJ2-3, with TRBD1 matching 12 bases. J was trimmed by 4 bases and V by 7 bases; bases with no gene match: 15. CDR3 length: 18 residues. This CDR3 reads CASTTNWGTGGPADTQYF. The DNA for the CDR3 is TGTGCCAGCACTACTAATTGGGGGACAGGGGGCCCGGCAGATACGCAGTATTTT.